Given below is one TCR beta chain in context. This sample was taken from a study of blood T cell repertoires in COVID-19. This CDR3 is built from 17 residues. Germline values: CDR1 SGHRS, CDR2 YFSETQ. The V and J ends lost 0 bases and 6 bases, in that order; junction bases with no gene match: 15. Only in-frame clones appear in the TCRdb table, and some are missing; sequencing was by immunoSEQ multiplex PCR. The sample comprises around 330,000 clones, roughly 85% of which are singletons, and around 1.9% rests with the top ten. Sequenced input: PBMCs or T cells enriched from blood (not recorded which). The sequence was collected from a woman in her twenties or thirties who had been exposed to COVID-19. The chain couples TRBV5-1 to TRBJ2-7; TRBD1 matches 7 bases. The CDR3 here is CASSLDRDSTDRVEQYF. CDR3 nucleotide sequence: TGCGCCAGCAGCTTGGATAGGGACAGCACCGATCGAGTCGAGCAGTACTTC.